These 27 T cell receptor beta chains originate from one sample sequenced in a study of T cell clonality in common variable immunodeficiency. Clones were read by immunoSEQ multiplex PCR, and TCRdb kept only the in-frame ones, dropping some. The sample yields some 40,000 clones, without any singletons. The sample consisted of peripheral blood mononuclear cells. These receptors came from a person between 18 and 75 years old in good health.

To note about this clone: One base away lies a much larger clone, so this may be a sequencing read error. From the germline J gene comes the end of the CDR3, since the read stops 3 residues before it. V and J are TRBV7-8 and TRBJ1-1; no clear D. Germline V CDR1 and CDR2: SGHVS, FQNEAQ. CDR3 size: 17 residues. Partial CDR3 DNA: TGTGCCAGCAACCAACCTACCCTGGGCCATATGAACATTGAA. Amino acids: CASNQPTLGHMNIE. Given in full, the CDR3 is CASNQPTLGHMNIEAFF.

The table lists this clone with a few counts. A read error may account for a junction end that differs from germline. The read terminates 3 residues before the CDR3 end, so the remaining end is supplied by the germline J gene. At the DNA level, this CDR3 is encoded by other sequences in the same sample as well. The genes are TRBV13 and TRBJ1-6; D possibly corresponds to TRBD1 (6 bases). CDR1 and CDR2 from the germline V gene are PRHDT and FYEKMQ (reference sequence). The CDR3 has 14 amino acids. The CDR3 spells CASSLAGGHSPLHF. The sequenced CDR3 bases are TGTGCCAGCAGCTTAGCGGGGGGCCATTCGCCC.

This clone has a count of ten or more. One junction end does not reproduce the germline sequence, and a read error may be involved. The read stops 3 residues short of the end of the CDR3; the missing end is completed from the germline J gene. The chain employs TRBV14 and TRBJ2-5; TRBD1 might be the D (7 bases). Germline V lookup: CDR1 SGHDN, CDR2 FVKESK. The CDR3 runs 16 residues. CDR3 DNA, as far as it was read: TGTGCCAGCAACCAACTACGACTAGACAGGGAAGAGACC. This gives the protein CASNQLRLDREET. The full CDR3 reads CASNQLRLDREETQYF.

This clone was counted many times. The DNA ends 3 residues before the CDR3 does, and the rest of the CDR3 is filled in from the germline J gene. The chain carries TRBV10-3 and TRBJ2-3; 7 nucleotides line up with TRBD1. Germline V gene lookup returns CDR1 ENHRY and CDR2 SYGVKD. V lost 4 bases, J lost 0 bases, and 7 bases stayed unmatched. This CDR3 region has 16 residues. Partial CDR3 DNA: TGTGCCATCAGTGCTGGGACAGAACCTAGCACAGATACG. Translated, it gives CAISAGTEPSTDT. The whole CDR3 is CAISAGTEPSTDTQYF.

The table lists this clone with many counts. CDR3 sequence: CSGRDRSNYGYTF. CDR3 bases read: TGCAGCGGACGGGACAGATCTAACTATGGC. This chain joins TRBV29-1 and TRBJ1-2, with TRBD1 identical over 7 bases. With the read ending 3 residues before the CDR3 end, the germline J gene is used to fill in that end. This CDR3 contains 13 residues. Trimming at V came to 7 bases and at J to 0 bases, leaving 5 bases not matched to a gene. CDR1 and CDR2 from the germline V gene are SQVTM and ANQGSEA.

This clone was picked up many times. CDR3 protein: CASNVPGQGRTEAFF. The CDR3 bases that were read are TGTGCCAGCAACGTACCCGGACAGGGACGCACTGAA. The chain employs TRBV28 and TRBJ1-1; 8 bases align to TRBD1. The read ends 3 residues before the CDR3 terminus; that terminus is restored from the germline J gene. The germline V gene has CDR1 MDHEN and CDR2 SYDVKM. The V gene end was trimmed by 7 bases and the J gene end by 4 bases; junction bases not matched to a gene: 11. The length of the CDR3 is 15 residues.

This clone was counted ten times or more. The read stops 3 residues short of the end of the CDR3; the missing end is completed from the germline J gene. The V and J genes are TRBV20-1 and TRBJ2-1; 11 bases line up with TRBD2. J was trimmed by 7 bases and V by 3 bases; bases with no gene match: 5. The CDR3 has 14 amino acids. Germline V gene sequence: CDR1 DFQATT, CDR2 SNEGSKA (reference sequence). The part of the CDR3 DNA that was read is TGCAGTGCTAGGCGGGCTAGCGGGAGGAATGAG. The encoded protein is CSARRASGRNE. The whole CDR3 reads CSARRASGRNEQFF.

The sample holds many counts of this clone. Read data end 3 residues before the CDR3 end; the end is taken from the germline J gene. The chain has TRBV20-1 and TRBJ2-5, with unresolved D. Trimming shortened V by 6 bases and J by 2 bases, and 4 bases separated the two germline ends. Per germline, CDR1 DFQATT and CDR2 SNEGSKA (reference sequence). The CDR3 contains 10 residues. CDR3: CSAFQETQYF. The DNA read from the CDR3 is TGCAGTGCCTTTCAAGAGACC.

Details on this clone: The CDR3 is cut off 3 residues early in the read; its end comes from the germline J gene. This chain uses TRBV7-9 with TRBJ2-4; D tentatively fits TRBD1 or TRBD2 (5 bases each). The V gene lost 1 base and the J gene lost 7 bases, with 11 bases spanning the gap. This CDR3 region has 14 residues. Per the germline V gene, CDR1 is SEHNR and CDR2 is FQNEAQ (reference sequence). Incomplete CDR3 DNA: TGTGCCAGCAGCTTAGTTGGCAGGGAGAACATT. Translating gives CASSLVGRENI. The CDR3 in full is CASSLVGRENIQYF.

This clone was counted at least ten times. The CDR3 extends 3 residues past the end of the read, so its final part is completed from the germline J gene. V and J are TRBV9 and TRBJ1-2; D is unclear. The V gene's germline CDR1 is SGDLS and CDR2 YYNGEE. The ends were cut back, 3 bases at V and 4 bases at J, with 13 bases in the middle. The CDR3 length is 14 residues. The chain's CDR3 is CASSDPAFGYGYTF. The DNA read from the CDR3 is TGTGCCAGCAGCGACCCCGCCTTCGGCTATGGC.

There are many counts of this clone. The sequenced fragment ends 3 residues before the CDR3 boundary, so the rest is inferred from the germline J gene. The rearrangement joins TRBV9 to TRBJ2-7; 7 bases map to TRBD1. The V and J ends lost 4 bases and 3 bases, in that order; junction bases with no gene match: 4. The CDR3 length is 13 residues. CDR1 is SGDLS, CDR2 YYNGEE, per germline. CDR3 DNA (partial): TGTGCCAGCAGCACAGGGGATAACTACGAG. It is translated as CASSTGDNYE. The whole CDR3 sequence reads CASSTGDNYEQYF.

This clone appeared many times. From the germline J gene comes the end of the CDR3, since the read stops 3 residues before it. V usage is TRBV7-3 and J usage is TRBJ2-1; 13 bases are shared with TRBD2. V trimming: 4 bases; J trimming: 6 bases; junction bases outside the gene matches: 3. The CDR3 runs to 15 residues. CDR1 and CDR2 (germline): SGHTA, FQGTGA. The sequenced CDR3 bases are TGTGCCAGCAGCTCTAGACTAGCGGGAGGCAATGAG. Protein: CASSSRLAGGNE. The CDR3 in its entirety is CASSSRLAGGNEQFF.

This clone was detected many times. The CDR3 end falls 3 residues outside the read, so it is completed with the germline J gene. The V call is TRBV29-1, the J call TRBJ2-7, with D possibly being TRBD2 (5 bases). The CDR3 totals 13 residues. Per the germline V gene, CDR1 is SQVTM and CDR2 is ANQGSEA. Trimming removed 3 bases at V and 0 bases at J, with 9 bases between. The CDR3 is CSVDEGVSYEQYF. CDR3 DNA, as far as it was read: TGCAGCGTTGACGAGGGCGTCTCCTACGAG.

This clone was counted only a few times. The germline gene is not matched at one end of the junction; a read error may be the cause. The read stops 3 residues short of the end of the CDR3; the missing end is completed from the germline J gene. The chain is built from TRBV7-9 and TRBJ2-5, with TRBD1 as a possible D gene (5 bases). The V gene's germline CDR1 is SEHNR and CDR2 FQNEAQ (reference sequence). The length of the CDR3 is 13 residues. CDR3 region: CSSSLGRAETQYF. CDR3 DNA, as far as it was read: TGTTCCAGCAGCTTGGGCAGGGCAGAGACC. Combining the CDR3 with reference TRBV7-9 and TRBJ2-5 gives the whole variable domain DTGVSQNPRHKITKRGQNVTFRCDPISEHNRLYWYRQTLGQGPEFLTYFQNEAQLEKSRLLSDRFSAERPKGSFSTLEIQRTEQGDSAMYLCSSSLGRAETQYFGPGTRLLVL.

This clone was found many times. Coverage ceases 3 residues before the CDR3 finishes, and the germline J gene fills in the end. The gene calls are TRBV6-1 and TRBJ2-2; no clear D. The germline V gene has CDR1 MNHNS and CDR2 SASEGT. Trimming took off 1 base at V and 6 bases at J, with 9 bases between the two ends. The CDR3 sequence is 14 residues long. The CDR3 sequence is CASSEVTPAGELFF. The sequenced part of the CDR3 DNA is TGTGCCAGCAGTGAAGTCACGCCAGCCGGGGAG.

This clone was seen ten or more times. The read terminates 3 residues before the CDR3 end, so the remaining end is supplied by the germline J gene. J is TRBJ1-5 and V is TRBV6-4; TRBD1 might be the D (6 bases). Per germline, CDR1 MRHNA and CDR2 SNTAGT. The V gene lost 6 bases and the J gene lost 2 bases, with 14 bases spanning the gap. The CDR3 runs 15 residues. CDR3 DNA, as far as it was read: TGTGCCAGCAGCCTAAATGGGGGCGGCAATCAGCCC. Residues: CASSLNGGGNQP. The CDR3 as a whole reads CASSLNGGGNQPQHF.

As regards this clone: A far larger clone is one base from this, pointing to a likely read error. The sequence runs out 3 residues before the end of the CDR3; the remainder is reconstructed from the germline J gene. The chain recombines TRBV6-2 or TRBV6-3 with TRBJ2-1; tentative D call: TRBD2 (5 bases). Per germline, CDR1 MNHEY and CDR2 SVGEGT. CDR3 size: 14 residues. Trimming stripped 8 bases from V and 6 bases from J, with 17 bases between. The CDR3: CASPSVHEGNEQFF. The CDR3 DNA, read in part, is TGTGCCAGCCCCTCCGTACACGAGGGCAATGAG.

In this sample, this clone turned up a few times. Read sequence stops 3 residues before the CDR3 end, and the germline J gene provides the missing end. The chain couples TRBV18 to TRBJ1-1, with 8 bases aligning to TRBD1. This CDR3 contains 14 residues. With 6 bases clipped from V and 4 bases from J, the junction kept 7 bases outside the gene matches. Germline V gives CDR1 KGHSH, CDR2 LQKENI. The DNA read from the CDR3 is TGTGCCAGCTCGTTTGGACAGGGTAGCACTGAA. Translated, it gives CASSFGQGSTE. The entire CDR3 protein reads CASSFGQGSTEAFF.

This clone showed up many times. From the germline J gene comes the end of the CDR3, since the read stops 3 residues before it. The J gene is TRBJ2-5, the V gene TRBV10-3, with 12 bases identical to TRBD1. The trim removed 8 bases at V and 2 bases at J, leaving 6 bases unmatched. Per the germline V gene, CDR1 is ENHRY and CDR2 is SYGVKD. This CDR3 region has 15 residues. The CDR3 region is CAIAQGQGAQETQYF. CDR3 bases read: TGTGCCATCGCCCAGGGACAGGGGGCTCAAGAGACC.

This clone was recorded many times. The CDR3 extends 3 residues past the end of the read, so its final part is completed from the germline J gene. The V gene is TRBV19, the J gene TRBJ2-7; D is uncertain. Between the trimmed V and J ends, which lost 1 base and 0 bases, there was a span of 7 bases. CDR1 is LNHDA and CDR2 is SQIVND in the germline V gene (reference sequence). The CDR3 totals 14 residues. The DNA read from the CDR3 is TGTGCCAGTAGTATAGCTGTCAGCTCCTACGAG. As protein: CASSIAVSSYE. In full, the CDR3 reads CASSIAVSSYEQYF.

This clone occurred many times. The read stops 3 residues short of the end of the CDR3; the missing end is completed from the germline J gene. The rearrangement joins TRBV20-1 to TRBJ2-1; TRBD1 is a possible D gene (6 bases). The germline V and J ends were trimmed by 5 bases and 7 bases, with 12 bases remaining between them. The germline gives CDR1 DFQATT, CDR2 SNEGSKA (reference sequence). CDR3 size: 12 residues. Here the CDR3 reads CSAPDSRNEQFF. The part of the CDR3 DNA that was read is TGCAGTGCTCCGGACAGTAGGAATGAG.

In this sample, this clone turned up many times. Sequencing ends 3 residues short of the CDR3 end; the germline J gene provides the rest. This chain uses TRBV11-2 with TRBJ2-7; the D gene is possibly TRBD1 (5 bases). CDR3 length equals 14 residues. Germline V gene lookup returns CDR1 SGHAT and CDR2 FQNNGV. V lost 1 base and J lost 5, with 12 bases in between. CDR3 DNA, as far as it was read: TGTGCCAGCAGCTTAGGCAGGGTGGTTGACGAG. As protein: CASSLGRVVDE. In full, the CDR3 is CASSLGRVVDEQYF.

This clone was detected ten times or more. CDR3 DNA (partial): TGTGCCAGCAGGGTCGGGCGGGAGGGGAACACCGGGGAG. This translates into CASRVGREGNTGE. The whole CDR3 region reads CASRVGREGNTGELFF. The gene calls are TRBV9 and TRBJ2-2; TRBD2 agrees at 9 bases. Coverage ceases 3 residues before the CDR3 finishes, and the germline J gene fills in the end. With 5 bases clipped from V and 1 base from J, the junction kept 6 bases outside the gene matches. This CDR3 is 16 amino acids long. Per germline, CDR1 SGDLS and CDR2 YYNGEE.

This clone was counted many times. The CDR3 end lies 3 residues beyond the end of the read and is filled in from the germline J gene. This chain joins TRBV5-1 and TRBJ2-7, with 10 positions matching TRBD2. The CDR3 totals 16 residues. The V and J ends lost 0 bases and 0 bases, in that order; junction bases with no gene match: 3. CDR1 SGHRS and CDR2 YFSETQ come from the germline V gene. Incomplete CDR3 DNA: TGCGCCAGCAGCTTGGGACTAGCGGGCAGCTCCTACGAG. It translates to CASSLGLAGSSYE. The CDR3 reads in full as CASSLGLAGSSYEQYF.

There are a few counts of this clone. This likely stems from a read error, as it lies one base from a far larger clone. The CDR3 goes on 3 residues after the read ends, and that part is filled in from the germline J gene. The V call is TRBV19, the J call TRBJ2-1; 9 bases map to TRBD1. The germline gives CDR1 LNHDA, CDR2 SQIVND (reference sequence). The V and J ends lost 3 bases and 9 bases, in that order; junction bases with no gene match: 6. This CDR3 contains 14 residues. CDR3 bases read: TGTGCCAGTAGTATGGGGACAGGGATGGTTGAG. Encoded protein: CASSMGTGMVE. The complete CDR3 reads CASSMGTGMVEQFF.

This clone was observed many times. The read is 3 residues too short to cover the CDR3 end, so that end is filled in from the germline J gene. This sequence joins TRBV7-9 and TRBJ1-2; 7 bases match TRBD1. CDR3 length: 13 amino acids. Germline CDR1 and CDR2: SEHNR and FQNEAQ (reference sequence). With 4 bases clipped from V and 6 bases from J, the junction kept 5 bases outside the gene matches. The covered CDR3 bases are TGTGCCAGCAGCTCTCGGACAGGTCATGGC. Translated: CASSSRTGHG. Given in full, the CDR3 is CASSSRTGHGYTF.

This clone occurred many times. Read sequence stops 3 residues before the CDR3 end, and the germline J gene provides the missing end. The V and J genes are TRBV29-1 and TRBJ2-1, with 8 bases lining up with TRBD2. The trim removed 4 bases at V and 0 bases at J, leaving 20 bases unmatched. Germline V gene lookup returns CDR1 SQVTM and CDR2 ANQGSEA. CDR3 length: 20 amino acids. CDR3 DNA, as far as it was read: TGCAGCGTTGGTCCCGCGGGGGGACTAGTAGCGGGAAGCTCCTACAATGAG. Translation gives CSVGPAGGLVAGSSYNE. From start to end, the CDR3 is CSVGPAGGLVAGSSYNEQFF.